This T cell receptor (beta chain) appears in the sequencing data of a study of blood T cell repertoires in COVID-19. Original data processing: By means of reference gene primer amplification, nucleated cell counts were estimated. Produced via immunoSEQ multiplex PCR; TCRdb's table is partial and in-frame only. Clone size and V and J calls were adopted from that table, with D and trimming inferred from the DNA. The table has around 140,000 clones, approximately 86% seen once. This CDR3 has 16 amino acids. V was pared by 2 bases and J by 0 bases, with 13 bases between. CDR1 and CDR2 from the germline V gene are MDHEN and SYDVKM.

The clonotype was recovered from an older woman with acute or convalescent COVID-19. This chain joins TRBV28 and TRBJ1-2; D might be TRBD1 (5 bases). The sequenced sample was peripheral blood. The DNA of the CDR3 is TGTGCCAGCAGTTTAAATTATGGGGCCTCTAACTATGGCTACACCTTC. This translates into CASSLNYGASNYGYTF.